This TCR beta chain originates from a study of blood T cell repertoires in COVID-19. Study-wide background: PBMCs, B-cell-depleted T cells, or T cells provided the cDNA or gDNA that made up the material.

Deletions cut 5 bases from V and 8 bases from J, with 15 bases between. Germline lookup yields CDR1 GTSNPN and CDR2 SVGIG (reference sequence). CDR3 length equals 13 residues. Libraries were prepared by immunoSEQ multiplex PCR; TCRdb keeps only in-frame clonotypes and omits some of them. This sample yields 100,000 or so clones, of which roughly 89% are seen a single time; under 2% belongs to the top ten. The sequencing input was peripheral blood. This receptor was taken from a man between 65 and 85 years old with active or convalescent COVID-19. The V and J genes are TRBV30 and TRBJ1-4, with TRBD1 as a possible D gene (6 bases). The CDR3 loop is CAWDVQGGEKLFF. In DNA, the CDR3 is TGTGCCTGGGACGTCCAAGGGGGAGAAAAACTGTTTTTT.